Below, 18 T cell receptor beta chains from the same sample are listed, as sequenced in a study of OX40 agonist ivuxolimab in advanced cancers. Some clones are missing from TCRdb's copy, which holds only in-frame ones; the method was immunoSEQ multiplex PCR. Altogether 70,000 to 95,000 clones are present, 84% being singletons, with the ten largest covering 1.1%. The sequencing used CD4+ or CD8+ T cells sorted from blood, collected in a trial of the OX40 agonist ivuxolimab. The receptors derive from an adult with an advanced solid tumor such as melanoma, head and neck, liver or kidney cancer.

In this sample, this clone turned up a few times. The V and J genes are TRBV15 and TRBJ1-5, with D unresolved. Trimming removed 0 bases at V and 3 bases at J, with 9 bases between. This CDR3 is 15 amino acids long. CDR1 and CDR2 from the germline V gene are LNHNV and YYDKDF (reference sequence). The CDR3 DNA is TGTGCCACCAGCAGAGATGGGCATCCCAATCAGCCCCAGCATTTT. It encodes CATSRDGHPNQPQHF.

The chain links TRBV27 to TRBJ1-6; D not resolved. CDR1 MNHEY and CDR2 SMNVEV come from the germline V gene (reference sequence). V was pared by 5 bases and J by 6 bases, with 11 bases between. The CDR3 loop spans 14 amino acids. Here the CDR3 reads CASSLGPGNSPLHF. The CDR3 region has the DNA TGTGCCAGCAGTCTCGGTCCGGGTAATTCACCCCTCCACTTT.

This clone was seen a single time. The CDR3 region has the DNA TGTGCCAGTAGTTTGGACAGGGACGAAAAACTGTTTTTT. Its translation: CASSLDRDEKLFF. The chain recombines TRBV19 with TRBJ1-4, with 8 bases lining up with TRBD1. The J segment lost 8 bases and the V segment lost 5 bases, leaving 4 bases of the junction unmatched. CDR1 and CDR2 from the germline V gene are LNHDA and SQIVND (reference sequence). The CDR3 consists of 13 residues.

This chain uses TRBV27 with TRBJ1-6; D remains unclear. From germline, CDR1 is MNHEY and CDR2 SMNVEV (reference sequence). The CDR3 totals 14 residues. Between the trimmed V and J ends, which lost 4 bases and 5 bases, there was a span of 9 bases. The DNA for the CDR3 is TGTGCCAGCAGTTACCCGGGGAATAATTCACCCCTCCACTTT. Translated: CASSYPGNNSPLHF.

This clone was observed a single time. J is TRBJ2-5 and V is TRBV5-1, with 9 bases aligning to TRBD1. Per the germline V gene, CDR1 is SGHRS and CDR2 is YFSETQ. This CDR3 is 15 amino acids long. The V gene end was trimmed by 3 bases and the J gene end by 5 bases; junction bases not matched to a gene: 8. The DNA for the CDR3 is TGCGCCAGCAGCTCCGGGACAGGGACGGGGGAGACCCAGTACTTC. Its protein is CASSSGTGTGETQYF.

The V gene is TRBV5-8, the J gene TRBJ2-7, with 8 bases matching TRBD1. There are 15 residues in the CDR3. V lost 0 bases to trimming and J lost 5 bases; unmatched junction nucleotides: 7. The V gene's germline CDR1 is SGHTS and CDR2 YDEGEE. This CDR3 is CASSLALSGGDEQYV. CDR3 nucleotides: TGTGCCAGCAGCTTGGCCCTTTCAGGGGGCGACGAGCAGTACGTC.

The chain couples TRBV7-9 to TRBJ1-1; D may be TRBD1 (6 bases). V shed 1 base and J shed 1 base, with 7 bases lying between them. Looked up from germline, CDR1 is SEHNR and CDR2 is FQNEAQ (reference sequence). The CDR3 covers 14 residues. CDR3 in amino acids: CASSLVQGNTEAFF. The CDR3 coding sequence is TGTGCCAGCAGCTTAGTACAGGGGAACACTGAAGCTTTCTTT.

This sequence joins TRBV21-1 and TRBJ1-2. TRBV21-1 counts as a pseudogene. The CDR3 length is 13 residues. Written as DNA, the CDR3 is TGTGCCAGCAGCAAAGTGGCAGGGAGGGGCTACACCTTC. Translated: CASSKVAGRGYTF.

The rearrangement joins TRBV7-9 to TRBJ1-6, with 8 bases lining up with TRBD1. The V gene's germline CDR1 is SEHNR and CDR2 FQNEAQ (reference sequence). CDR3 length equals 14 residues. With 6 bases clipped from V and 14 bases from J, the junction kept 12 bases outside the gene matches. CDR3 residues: CASSSTGASPSLHF. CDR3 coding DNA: TGTGCCAGCAGTTCGACAGGGGCCTCTCCGTCCCTCCACTTT.

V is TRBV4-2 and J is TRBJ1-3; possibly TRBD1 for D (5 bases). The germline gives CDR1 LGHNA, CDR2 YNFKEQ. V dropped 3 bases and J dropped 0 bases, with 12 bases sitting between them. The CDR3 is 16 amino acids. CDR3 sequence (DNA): TGTGCCAGCAGCCAGCGGGAGGGGAGCTCTGGAAACACCATATATTTT. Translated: CASSQREGSSGNTIYF.

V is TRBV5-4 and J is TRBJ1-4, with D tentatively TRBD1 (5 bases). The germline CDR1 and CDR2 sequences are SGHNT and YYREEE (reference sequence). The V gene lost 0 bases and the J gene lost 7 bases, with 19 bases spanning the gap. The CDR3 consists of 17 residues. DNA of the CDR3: TGTGCCAGCAGCTTGGGCCCGAAAAGGGGCGCTGGTGAAAAACTGTTTTTT. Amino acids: CASSLGPKRGAGEKLFF.

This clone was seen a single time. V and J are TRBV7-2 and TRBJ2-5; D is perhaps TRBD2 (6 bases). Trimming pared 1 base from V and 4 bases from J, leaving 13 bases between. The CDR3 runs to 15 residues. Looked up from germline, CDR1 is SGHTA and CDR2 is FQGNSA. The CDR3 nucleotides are TGTGCCAGCAGCTTAGTGGCGGGGTTCGCAGAGACCCAGTACTTC. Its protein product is CASSLVAGFAETQYF. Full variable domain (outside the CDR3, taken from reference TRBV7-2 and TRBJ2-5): GAGVSQSPSNKVTEKGKDVELRCDPISGHTALYWYRQSLGQGLEFLIYFQGNSAPDKSGLPSDRFSAERTGGSVSTLTIQRTQQEDSAVYLCASSLVAGFAETQYFGPGTRLLVL.

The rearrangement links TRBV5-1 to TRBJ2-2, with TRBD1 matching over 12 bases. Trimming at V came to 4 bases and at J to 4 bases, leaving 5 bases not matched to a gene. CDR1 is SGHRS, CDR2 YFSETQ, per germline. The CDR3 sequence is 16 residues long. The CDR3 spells CASSLGQGAGTGELFF. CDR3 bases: TGCGCCAGCAGCCTGGGACAGGGGGCAGGCACCGGGGAGCTGTTTTTT.

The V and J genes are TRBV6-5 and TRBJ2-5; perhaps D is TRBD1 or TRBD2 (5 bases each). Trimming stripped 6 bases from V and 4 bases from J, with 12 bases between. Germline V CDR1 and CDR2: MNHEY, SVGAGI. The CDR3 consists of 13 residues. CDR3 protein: CASRPPGRETQYF. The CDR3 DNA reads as TGTGCCAGCAGGCCCCCGGGGCGAGAGACCCAGTACTTC.

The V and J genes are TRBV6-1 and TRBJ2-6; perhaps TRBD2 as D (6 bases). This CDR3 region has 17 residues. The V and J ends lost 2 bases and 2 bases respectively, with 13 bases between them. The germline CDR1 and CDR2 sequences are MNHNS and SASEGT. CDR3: CASSETGGAAGANVLTF. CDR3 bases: TGTGCCAGCAGTGAAACCGGGGGAGCCGCTGGGGCCAACGTCCTGACTTTC.

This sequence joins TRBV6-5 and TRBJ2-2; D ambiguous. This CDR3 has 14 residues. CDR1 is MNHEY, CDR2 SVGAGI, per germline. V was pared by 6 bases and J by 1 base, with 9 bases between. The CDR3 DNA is TGTGCCAGCAGAAAACAAGGGAACACCGGGGAGCTGTTTTTT. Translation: CASRKQGNTGELFF.

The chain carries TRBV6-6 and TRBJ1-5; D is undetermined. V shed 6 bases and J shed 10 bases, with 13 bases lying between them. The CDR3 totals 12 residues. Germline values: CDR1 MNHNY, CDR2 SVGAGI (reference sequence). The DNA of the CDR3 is TGTGCCAGCAGGCCGCCGGGATCCCCCCAGCATTTT. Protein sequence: CASRPPGSPQHF.

The CDR3 sequence is CASSLLLQNEQFF. DNA for the CDR3: TGTGCCAGCAGTTTATTACTACAGAATGAGCAGTTCTTC. The V gene is TRBV28, the J gene TRBJ2-1, with D unclear. This CDR3 is built from 13 residues. V shed 1 base and J shed 7 bases, with 8 bases lying between them. Germline V gene data show CDR1 as MDHEN and CDR2 as SYDVKM.